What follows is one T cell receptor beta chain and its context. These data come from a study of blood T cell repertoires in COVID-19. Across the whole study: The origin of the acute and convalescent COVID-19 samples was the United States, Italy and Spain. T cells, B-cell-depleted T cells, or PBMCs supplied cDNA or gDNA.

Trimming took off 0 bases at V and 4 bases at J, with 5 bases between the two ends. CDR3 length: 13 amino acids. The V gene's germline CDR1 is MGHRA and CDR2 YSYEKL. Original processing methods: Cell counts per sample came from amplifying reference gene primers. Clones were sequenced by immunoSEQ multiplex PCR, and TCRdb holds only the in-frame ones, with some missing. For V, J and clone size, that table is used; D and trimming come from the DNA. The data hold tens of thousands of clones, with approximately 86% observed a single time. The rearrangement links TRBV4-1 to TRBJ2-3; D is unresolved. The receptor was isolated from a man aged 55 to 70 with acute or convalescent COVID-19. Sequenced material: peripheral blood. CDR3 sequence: CASSQDQSDTQYF. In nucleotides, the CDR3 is TGCGCCAGCAGCCAAGATCAGTCAGATACGCAGTATTTT.